This TCR beta chain was sequenced in a study of shared clonotypes between healthy human individuals. With 7 bases removed from V and 0 bases from J, the gap between germline ends came to 13 bases. The length of the CDR3 is 15 residues. The germline V gene has CDR1 MNHEY and CDR2 SVGAGI. The repertoire was sequenced with immunoSEQ multiplex PCR; TCRdb's copy has only in-frame clones and lacks some. The sample holds about 2.1 million clones, roughly 93% seen once. CD45RO-negative CD8 cells positively selected for CCR7 made up the naive population, which excluded terminally differentiated effector memory CD45RA+ cells.

This TCR was sampled from a man aged 18 to 29 in good health. Some clones in this sample may be carry-over from other donors' samples. The chain combines TRBV6-5 with TRBJ2-1; TRBD1 or TRBD2 may be the D gene (5 bases each). Sequenced sample: naive CD8+ T cells from PBMCs. CDR3 nucleotides: TGTGCCAGCATGAGGGACCTCCGCTCCTACAATGAGCAGTTCTTC. As protein: CASMRDLRSYNEQFF.